Shown below are 15 T cell receptor beta chains from a single sample sequenced in a study of blood T cell repertoires in COVID-19 (dated by TCRdb to 2018 to 2021). The method behind the library was the immunoSEQ multiplex PCR assay. TCRdb re-hosts the immuneACCESS table, in-frame sequences only. Its copies lack some clones; in the studies checked, an unresolved V gene accounts for under half of them, and the cause for the rest is not known. The sample table holds 25,000 to 35,000 clones, of which 92% were seen once. The ten largest clonotypes hold 2% to 2.5% of the sample. Sequencing was done on a sample of peripheral blood. These receptors came from a man aged 50 or older with active COVID-19.

CDR3 residues: CASSPQTAYGYTF. The DNA for the CDR3 is TGTGCCAGCAGCCCCCAGACAGCCTATGGCTACACCTTC. The J gene is TRBJ1-2, the V gene TRBV7-6; tentatively, D is TRBD1 (5 bases). Germline V gene data show CDR1 as SGHVS and CDR2 as FNYEAQ. Trimming removed 5 bases at V and 4 bases at J, with 11 bases between. The CDR3 loop spans 13 amino acids.

The chain links TRBV4-2 to TRBJ2-3; 13 positions agree with TRBD2. In germline, CDR1 is LGHNA, CDR2 YNFKEQ. CDR3 length: 15 amino acids. J lost 11 bases, V lost 3 bases, and 8 bases had no gene match. Written as DNA, the CDR3 is TGTGCCAGCAGCCATGGACTAGCGGGGGAACAGGGGCAGTATTTT. It translates to CASSHGLAGEQGQYF.

This clone showed up just once. The V and J genes are TRBV19 and TRBJ2-1; 10 bases agree with TRBD1. This CDR3 comprises 15 residues. Germline trimming cut 5 bases from V and 9 bases from J; bases unmatched to any gene: 10. Germline V gene lookup returns CDR1 LNHDA and CDR2 SQIVND (reference sequence). The DNA of the CDR3 is TGTGCCAGTAGTCCTTGGGACAGGGGTTTCGGTGAGCAGTTCTTC. The encoded protein is CASSPWDRGFGEQFF.

The V and J genes are TRBV30 and TRBJ1-3, with 9 bases lining up with TRBD1. Per the germline V gene, CDR1 is GTSNPN and CDR2 is SVGIG (reference sequence). This CDR3 contains 14 residues. V was pared by 1 base and J by 4 bases, with 2 bases of the junction left unmatched. CDR3 sequence: CAWSAGTGGNTIYF. For the CDR3, the DNA is TGTGCCTGGAGTGCCGGGACAGGGGGAAACACCATATATTTT. Full variable domain (rest looked up from reference TRBV30 and TRBJ1-3): SQTIHQWPATLVQPVGSPLSLECTVEGTSNPNLYWYRQAAGRGLQLLFYSVGIGQISSEVPQNLSASRPQDRQFILSSKKLLLSDSGFYLCAWSAGTGGNTIYFGEGSWLTVV.

The chain carries TRBV5-1 and TRBJ2-3; no clear D gene. V shed 0 bases and J shed 1 base, with 6 bases lying between them. The CDR3 loop spans 14 amino acids. The germline V gene has CDR1 SGHRS and CDR2 YFSETQ. This CDR3 reads CASSLEQGTDTQYF. CDR3 sequence (DNA): TGCGCCAGCAGCTTGGAGCAGGGCACAGATACGCAGTATTTT.

This sequence joins TRBV6-5 and TRBJ1-2; 7 bases are a match to TRBD1. V gave up 8 bases and J gave up 4 bases; unmatched junction bases: 4. This CDR3 region has 12 residues. Germline V CDR1 and CDR2: MNHEY, SVGAGI. CDR3 sequence reads: CASGDSPYGYTF. CDR3 DNA: TGTGCCAGCGGGGACAGCCCCTATGGCTACACCTTC.

The rearrangement links TRBV28 to TRBJ2-5; D not resolved. Germline CDR1 reads MDHEN; CDR2 reads SYDVKM. The CDR3 sequence is 13 residues long. Between the trimmed V and J ends, which lost 5 bases and 2 bases, there was a span of 9 bases. The CDR3 spells CASSPGIQETQYF. DNA for the CDR3: TGTGCCAGCAGTCCGGGTATTCAAGAGACCCAGTACTTC.

The V and J genes are TRBV18 and TRBJ2-1; D might be TRBD1 (5 bases). The CDR3 loop spans 13 amino acids. Germline V lookup: CDR1 KGHSH, CDR2 LQKENI. V dropped 8 bases and J dropped 1 base, with 9 bases sitting between them. This chain's CDR3 is CASQDTSYNEQFF. CDR3 coding DNA: TGTGCCAGCCAGGACACATCCTACAATGAGCAGTTCTTC.

The V call is TRBV29-1, the J call TRBJ1-1; no reliable D call. Germline CDR1 SQVTM, CDR2 ANQGSEA. This CDR3 is 11 amino acids long. Trimming stripped 4 bases from V and 2 bases from J, with 5 bases between. The CDR3 DNA follows: TGCAGCGTTGTACTCAACACTGAAGCTTTCTTT. Its protein product is CSVVLNTEAFF.

The chain has TRBV28 and TRBJ2-7, with 13 bases fitting TRBD2. From germline, CDR1 is MDHEN and CDR2 SYDVKM. The CDR3 is 15 amino acids. V gave up 6 bases and J gave up 3 bases; unmatched junction bases: 5. For the CDR3, the DNA is TGTGCCAGCAGAACGGGACTAGCGGGATTCTACGAGCAGTACTTC. This sequence encodes CASRTGLAGFYEQYF.

The rearrangement joins TRBV18 to TRBJ2-7; TRBD2 aligns across 7 bases. V lost 6 bases and J lost 4; bases outside the gene matches: 6. The germline gives CDR1 KGHSH, CDR2 LQKENI. This CDR3 is built from 13 residues. The CDR3 DNA reads TGTGCCAGCTCTGAACTAGCGCGGTACGAGCAGTACTTC. Protein: CASSELARYEQYF.

The gene calls are TRBV27 and TRBJ1-2; TRBD1 matches 8 bases. The CDR3 is made up of 16 amino acids. The J segment lost 4 bases and the V segment lost 0 bases, leaving 7 bases of the junction unmatched. CDR1 and CDR2 (germline): MNHEY, SMNVEV (reference sequence). The CDR3 is CASSLSAPGGTYGYTF. The DNA for the CDR3 is TGTGCCAGCAGTTTATCGGCTCCAGGGGGCACCTATGGCTACACCTTC.

This chain links TRBV10-3 with TRBJ2-1, with 10 positions matching TRBD1. Looked up from germline, CDR1 is ENHRY and CDR2 is SYGVKD. The CDR3 sequence is 15 residues long. The V segment lost 6 bases and the J segment 9 bases; nucleotides outside the gene matches: 11. The CDR3 region is CAISSRDRGDTEQFF. CDR3 nucleotides: TGTGCCATCAGCTCCCGGGACAGGGGAGATACTGAGCAGTTCTTC.

The genes are TRBV7-2 and TRBJ2-2; 8 bases map to TRBD2. V gave up 5 bases and J gave up 3 bases; unmatched junction bases: 5. CDR3 size: 15 residues. The germline CDR1 and CDR2 sequences are SGHTA and FQGNSA. The CDR3 DNA reads as TGTGCCAGCAGCCGGCGGGGGGTGGACACCGGGGAGCTGTTTTTT. Translated, it gives CASSRRGVDTGELFF.

This sequence joins TRBV27 and TRBJ2-7; TRBD1 might be the D (5 bases). Looked up from germline, CDR1 is MNHEY and CDR2 is SMNVEV (reference sequence). Trimming pared 5 bases from V and 12 bases from J, leaving 14 bases between. The CDR3 sequence is 11 residues long. CDR3 sequence: CASSMGPVWYF. CDR3 nucleotides: TGTGCCAGCAGTATGGGGCCGGTTTGGTACTTC.